Listed below are T cell receptor beta chains from one sample, sequenced in a study of long-term antiretroviral therapy in people with HIV. The data were produced by immunoSEQ multiplex PCR, yet TCRdb's version contains in-frame clones alone and is incomplete. The table shows about 38,000 clones, with roughly 80% occurring only once. The sample in question was unsorted PBMCs, obtained 1.5 years after starting antiretroviral therapy. These receptors all stem from a man younger than 30 with HIV. Both conserved end residues are part of each CDR3. A D gene is named only where the DNA matches it firmly. The listing skips clone size in some rows; elsewhere it reads once, few, many or a size class.

D gene	V gene	J gene	clone size	CDR3 protein	CDR3 DNA
-	TRBV7-8	TRBJ1-5	-	CASSLVDNQPQHF	TGTGCCAGCAGCTTAGTGGATAATCAGCCCCAGCATTTT
-	TRBV6-5	TRBJ2-1	medium-sized	CASTKHKPYNEQFF	TGTGCCAGCACCAAACATAAGCCATACAATGAGCAGTTCTTC
-	TRBV13	TRBJ2-2	once	CASSLDGRNTGELFF	TGTGCCAGCAGCTTAGACGGGAGGAACACCGGGGAGCTGTTTTTT
-	TRBV6-5	TRBJ2-7	-	CASSYSVVHEQYF	TGTGCCAGCAGTTACTCTGTGGTGCACGAGCAGTACTTC
TRBD2	TRBV4-3	TRBJ2-2	-	CASSPGQGLALGTGELFF	TGCGCCAGCAGCCCAGGACAGGGACTAGCGTTGGGGACCGGGGAGCTGTTTTTT
TRBD2	TRBV5-6	TRBJ2-7	-	CASSSSGGREGHEQYF	TGTGCCAGCAGCTCCTCAGGGGGGCGGGAGGGCCACGAGCAGTACTTC
-	TRBV27	TRBJ1-5	-	CASSLVQGNQPQHF	TGTGCCAGCAGTTTGGTGCAGGGGAATCAGCCCCAGCATTTT
-	TRBV21-1	TRBJ2-6	once	CASKTGAGANVLTF	TGTGCCAGCAAGACAGGGGCCGGGGCCAACGTCCTGACTTTC
-	TRBV10-3	TRBJ1-1	-	CAISESGQSGTEAFF	TGTGCCATCAGTGAGTCTGGACAGTCAGGCACTGAAGCTTTCTTT
TRBD1	TRBV5-6	TRBJ2-5	-	CASSLGVRGRQETQYF	TGTGCCAGCAGCTTGGGTGTCAGGGGGCGGCAAGAGACCCAGTACTTC
-	TRBV9	TRBJ2-3	-	CASSASVDTQYF	TGTGCCAGCAGCGCCTCAGTAGATACGCAGTATTTT
-	TRBV5-4	TRBJ2-7	-	CASTSFSPPHAGEQYF	TGTGCCAGCACCTCTTTTTCCCCCCCCCATGCCGGCGAGCAGTACTTC
-	TRBV18	TRBJ2-3	-	CASSPPTNPTDTQYF	TGTGCCAGCTCACCTCCTACAAACCCAACAGATACGCAGTATTTT
TRBD2	TRBV30	TRBJ2-2	-	CAWSASGLAGVHTGELFF	TGTGCCTGGAGCGCCTCGGGACTAGCGGGAGTGCACACCGGGGAGCTGTTTTTT
-	TRBV6-5	TRBJ1-1	-	CASRLHRVTEAFF	TGTGCCAGCAGACTCCACAGGGTAACTGAAGCTTTCTTT
TRBD1	TRBV10-1	TRBJ2-3	-	CASSRDRGLPDTQYF	TGCGCCAGCAGTAGAGACAGGGGGCTCCCAGATACGCAGTATTTT
TRBD2	TRBV9	TRBJ2-2	-	CASSVARTSGRFNTGELFF	TGTGCCAGCAGCGTAGCTAGGACTAGCGGGAGATTCAACACCGGGGAGCTGTTTTTT
-	TRBV18	TRBJ1-5	few	CASSRTEVSNQPQHF	TGTGCCAGCTCACGGACAGAAGTAAGCAATCAGCCCCAGCATTTT
-	TRBV5-5	TRBJ2-4	-	CASSLEGYIQYF	TGTGCCAGCAGCTTGGAGGGTTACATTCAGTACTTC
-	TRBV5-6	TRBJ1-1	-	CATGTPPLVEAFF	TGTGCCACCGGGACACCCCCCCTGGTCGAAGCTTTCTTT
-	TRBV27	TRBJ2-7	once	CASKRNGMYEQYF	TGTGCCAGCAAAAGGAACGGGATGTACGAGCAGTACTTC
-	TRBV30	TRBJ2-7	few	CAWGTDLPYEQYF	TGTGCCTGGGGGACTGACCTCCCCTACGAGCAGTACTTC
TRBD2	TRBV7-9	TRBJ2-1	-	CASSPRPETSSSYNEQFF	TGTGCCAGCAGCCCTCGCCCGGAGACTAGCAGCTCCTACAATGAGCAGTTCTTC
-	TRBV7-2	TRBJ1-2	-	CASSQPARENGYTF	TGTGCCAGCAGTCAGCCCGCGAGGGAAAACGGCTACACCTTC
-	TRBV19	TRBJ2-1	-	CASSITRSSYNEQFF	TGTGCCAGTAGTATTACTAGGAGCTCCTACAATGAGCAGTTCTTC
TRBD1	TRBV19	TRBJ1-1	-	CASSIPTGARNTEAFF	TGTGCCAGTAGTATCCCGACAGGGGCGAGGAACACTGAAGCTTTCTTT
-	TRBV4-1	TRBJ1-1	-	CASSQDQSQGPSEAFF	TGCGCCAGCAGCCAAGATCAATCACAGGGACCGTCTGAAGCTTTCTTT
-	TRBV7-9	TRBJ2-5	-	CASSLGSEETQYF	TGTGCCAGCAGCTTAGGATCTGAAGAGACCCAGTACTTC
-	TRBV7-9	TRBJ2-7	-	CASSLPGSYEQYF	TGTGCCAGCAGCTTACCGGGAAGCTACGAGCAGTACTTC
-	TRBV28	TRBJ1-3	-	CASYQAGTGNTIYF	TGTGCCAGTTATCAGGCAGGAACTGGAAACACCATATATTTT
TRBD1	TRBV5-4	TRBJ1-2	-	CASSLYSTGGGGYTF	TGTGCCAGCAGCCTATATTCTACAGGGGGAGGGGGCTACACCTTC
-	TRBV2	TRBJ2-7	-	CASRRMSPQEQYF	TGTGCCAGCAGGCGGATGAGTCCACAAGAGCAGTACTTC
TRBD1	TRBV7-9	TRBJ2-7	-	CASSFEGAGSYEQYF	TGTGCCAGCAGCTTTGAGGGGGCCGGTTCCTACGAGCAGTACTTC
-	TRBV28	TRBJ1-4	-	CASTAGLEKLFF	TGTGCCAGCACGGCAGGGTTAGAAAAACTGTTTTTT
TRBD1	TRBV28	TRBJ2-1	-	CASTSTGTANEQFF	TGTGCCAGCACATCGACCGGGACAGCCAATGAGCAGTTCTTC
-	TRBV7-2	TRBJ2-3	-	CASSPSTDTQYF	TGTGCCAGCAGCCCCAGCACAGATACGCAGTATTTT
-	TRBV4-3	TRBJ2-1	-	CASSQESIYNEQFF	TGCGCCAGCAGCCAAGAGTCCATTTACAATGAGCAGTTCTTC
-	TRBV7-2	TRBJ2-2	-	CASSLRYTGELFF	TGTGCCAGCAGCTTAAGGTACACCGGGGAGCTGTTTTTT
-	TRBV14	TRBJ1-2	-	CASSPDGPHYGYTF	TGTGCCAGCAGCCCCGACGGGCCCCACTATGGCTACACCTTC
-	TRBV13	TRBJ2-3	-	CASSSVWAGVSTDTQYF	TGTGCCAGCAGCTCCGTCTGGGCAGGGGTTAGCACAGATACGCAGTATTTT
-	TRBV19	TRBJ1-1	-	CASSKRPNTEAFF	TGTGCCAGTAGTAAGCGCCCGAACACTGAAGCTTTCTTT
-	TRBV25-1	TRBJ2-7	-	CASSVGSPWGSYEQYF	TGTGCCAGCAGTGTAGGGTCACCCTGGGGCTCCTACGAGCAGTACTTC
-	TRBV5-3	TRBJ2-7	-	CARSLVFQGQQYF	TGTGCCAGAAGCTTGGTTTTTCAGGGACAGCAGTACTTC
-	TRBV27	TRBJ2-7	-	CASRRQGYGSYEQYF	TGTGCCAGCAGGCGCCAGGGATATGGCTCCTACGAGCAGTACTTC
TRBD1	TRBV4-1	TRBJ1-1	-	CASSHPTTGGDTEAFF	TGCGCCAGCAGCCACCCTACGACAGGGGGGGACACTGAAGCTTTCTTT
TRBD1	TRBV28	TRBJ2-7	-	CASTPSGTGGYEQYF	TGTGCCAGCACCCCTTCCGGGACAGGGGGTTATGAGCAGTACTTC
TRBD1	TRBV30	TRBJ1-1	-	CAWRETGGTEAFF	TGTGCCTGGAGAGAAACAGGGGGCACTGAAGCTTTCTTT
TRBD2	TRBV11-2	TRBJ2-7	-	CASSLLRVAGAVYEQYF	TGTGCCAGCAGCCTTCTCAGAGTAGCGGGAGCCGTTTACGAGCAGTACTTC
-	TRBV9	TRBJ2-7	-	CASSPGRAPYEQYF	TGTGCCAGCAGCCCCGGGAGAGCCCCCTACGAGCAGTACTTC
-	TRBV27	TRBJ2-4	-	CASSPTVAKNIQYF	TGTGCCAGCAGTCCGACGGTAGCCAAAAACATTCAGTACTTC
-	TRBV5-4	TRBJ2-1	-	CASSDIGQINEQFF	TGTGCCAGCAGCGACATAGGACAGATCAATGAGCAGTTCTTC
TRBD1	TRBV7-9	TRBJ2-7	-	CASSLPGTGRKDF	TGTGCCAGCAGCTTACCCGGGACAGGGAGGAAGGACTTC